What follows is one T cell receptor (beta chain) and its context. In Cohort 3, a recovered donor had either two negative PCRs, clearance, or symptom resolution. These data come from a study of blood T cell repertoires in COVID-19. Turning to the study itself: PBMCs, B-cell-depleted T cells, or T cells were the source of the cDNA or gDNA that made up the material.

Here immunoSEQ multiplex PCR was the method, and the copy in TCRdb shows in-frame clones only, minus some. This table holds around 280,000 clones, roughly 87% found once. This CDR3 region has 14 residues. Trimming left V 3 bases short and J 8 bases short, with 14 bases between. CDR1 is SGHTA and CDR2 is FQGNSA in the germline V gene. The sequence was obtained from a woman aged 40 to 50 who had recovered from COVID-19. This chain links TRBV7-2 with TRBJ2-1; a possible D gene is TRBD2 (6 bases). Sequencing input: PBMCs or T cells enriched from blood (not recorded which). The CDR3 DNA sequence: TGTGCCAGCAGCTTGAGACTAGTCTCCGATGAGCAGTTCTTC. This translates into CASSLRLVSDEQFF.